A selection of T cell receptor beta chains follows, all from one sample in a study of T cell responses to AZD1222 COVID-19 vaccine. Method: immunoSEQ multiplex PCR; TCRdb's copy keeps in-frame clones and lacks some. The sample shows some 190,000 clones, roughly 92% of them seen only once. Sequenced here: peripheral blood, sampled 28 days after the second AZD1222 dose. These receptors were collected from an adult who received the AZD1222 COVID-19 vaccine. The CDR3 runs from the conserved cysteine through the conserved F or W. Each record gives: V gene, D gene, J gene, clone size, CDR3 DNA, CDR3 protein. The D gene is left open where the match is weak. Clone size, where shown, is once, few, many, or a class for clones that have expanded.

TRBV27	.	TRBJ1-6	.	TGTGCCAGCAGAGGTCGGTGGGATTCACCCCTCCACTTT	CASRGRWDSPLHF
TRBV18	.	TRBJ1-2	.	TGTGCCAGCTCACCATCAGCGGGGCAGGGATATGGCTACACCTTC	CASSPSAGQGYGYTF
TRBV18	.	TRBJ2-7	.	TGTGCCAGCTCGCCATCGAGGGGATTGGCTCCCGAGCAGTACTTC	CASSPSRGLAPEQYF
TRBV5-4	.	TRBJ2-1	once	TGTGCCAGCAGTCACAGTAGGTACAATGAGCAGTTCTTC	CASSHSRYNEQFF
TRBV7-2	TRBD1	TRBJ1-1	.	TGTGCCAGCAGCTTAGGCTCGGGACAGGGGGCGAAAGCTTTCTTT	CASSLGSGQGAKAFF
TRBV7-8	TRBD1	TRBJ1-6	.	TGTGCCAGCAGCACTCGCCCCCTTACAGGGGTCTCACCCCTCCACTTT	CASSTRPLTGVSPLHF
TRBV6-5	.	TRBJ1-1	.	TGTGCCAGCAGCCGAGCTACCTTTAGGAACACTGAAGCTTTCTTT	CASSRATFRNTEAFF
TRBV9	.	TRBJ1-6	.	TGTGCCAGCAGCGTGGGGGTTCCAGGTTCACCCCTCCACTTT	CASSVGVPGSPLHF
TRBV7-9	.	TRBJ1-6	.	TGTGCCAGCAGCATACAGGCCCCGGGGGATTCACCCCTCCACTTT	CASSIQAPGDSPLHF
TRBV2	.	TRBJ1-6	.	TGTGCCAGCAGAGGGGAGGCGAGCTCCTATAATTCACCCCTCCACTTT	CASRGEASSYNSPLHF
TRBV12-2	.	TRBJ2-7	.	TGTGCAAGTCGCTTAACAGGTGACCGGGAGAAGGGACACAAAACCTACGAGCAGTACTTC	CASRLTGDREKGHKTYEQYF
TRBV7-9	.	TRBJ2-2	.	TGTGCCAGCAGCTTTGTTCGGAACACCGGGGAGCTGTTTTTT	CASSFVRNTGELFF
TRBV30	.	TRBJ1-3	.	TGTGCCTGGAGGGACTACCAACTCTCCTCTGGAAACACCATATATTTT	CAWRDYQLSSGNTIYF
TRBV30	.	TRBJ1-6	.	TGTGCCTGGAGTTTGGACCGAGGATCACCCCTCCACTTT	CAWSLDRGSPLHF
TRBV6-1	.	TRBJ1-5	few	TGTGCCAGCAGTGAAGGGGCAGGGCATCAGCCCCAGCATTTT	CASSEGAGHQPQHF
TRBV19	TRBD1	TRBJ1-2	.	TGTGCCAGTACTCCCCGCCAGGGGGCTGACTATGGCTACACCTTC	CASTPRQGADYGYTF
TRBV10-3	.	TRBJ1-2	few	TGTGCCACCGGGGGGACCTATTCAGGCACCTTC	CATGGTYSGTF
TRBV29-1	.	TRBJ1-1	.	TGCAGCGTTCGGCGGACAGTTATGAACACTGAAGCTTTCTTT	CSVRRTVMNTEAFF
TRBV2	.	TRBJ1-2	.	TGTGCCAGCAGTGTCGGTCAATGGGGCTATGGCTACACCTTC	CASSVGQWGYGYTF
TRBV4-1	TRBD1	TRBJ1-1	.	TGCGCCAGCAGCCAACCCACAGGGGCTGAAGCTTTCTTT	CASSQPTGAEAFF
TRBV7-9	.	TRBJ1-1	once	TGTGCCAGCAGCTCATCAAACAGAGGGGGAGCTTTCTTT	CASSSSNRGGAFF
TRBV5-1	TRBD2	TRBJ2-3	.	TGCGCCAGCAGGATGGACGCAGGACTAGCGGACGATACGCAGTATTTT	CASRMDAGLADDTQYF
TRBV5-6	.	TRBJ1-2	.	TGTGCCAGCAGCTTCGGGGGGGCGCGTGGCGGCTACACCTTC	CASSFGGARGGYTF
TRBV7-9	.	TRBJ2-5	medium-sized	TGTGCCAGCAGCTTAGCAGGGGCCCGTATCCAGTACTTC	CASSLAGARIQYF